This T cell receptor (beta chain) was sequenced for a study of neoadjuvant nivolumab and ipilimumab in lung cancer. For this clone: The antigen is unknown.

The repertoire was sequenced with immunoSEQ multiplex PCR; TCRdb's copy has only in-frame clones and lacks some. The table lists 30,000 or so clones, approximately 90% of them singletons. Study outcomes and limitations: Pretherapy blood TCR richness correlated positively with resected tumor richness.

The sequence was collected from an adult with non-small cell lung cancer. The sequences come from peripheral blood, collected after neoadjuvant nivolumab, alone or with ipilimumab, at or shortly before surgery.

DNA for the CDR3: TGTGCCAGCACCCCCCGGCTAGCGGGGGGCAGAGATACGCAGTATTTT. This translates into CASTPRLAGGRDTQYF. The chain carries TRBV11-2 and TRBJ2-3; 11 positions agree with TRBD2. Germline-derived CDR1 and CDR2 are SGHAT and FQNNGV. Trimming took 7 bases from V and 5 from J; bases not matched to a gene: 11. The CDR3 has 16 residues.